The 4 T cell receptor beta chains given below trace back to one sample, sequenced in a study of T cell responses to AZD1222 COVID-19 vaccine. The method was immunoSEQ multiplex PCR; TCRdb's version includes in-frame clones alone and lacks a portion of them. The sample carries some 100,000 clones, about 90% recorded once. The material sequenced was peripheral blood, taken on day 0 of AZD1222 vaccination. The receptors were sampled from an adult in good health.

The rearrangement joins TRBV5-4 to TRBJ1-2; D uncertain. Germline V lookup: CDR1 SGHNT, CDR2 YYREEE (reference sequence). This CDR3 contains 15 residues. With 3 bases removed from V and 4 bases from J, the gap between germline ends came to 16 bases. Written as DNA, the CDR3 is TGTGCCAGCAGCTCCCCGACCTCTGGTACCTATGGCTACACCTTC. Protein product: CASSSPTSGTYGYTF.

The chain links TRBV5-1 to TRBJ2-5; TRBD2 matches at 7 bases. This CDR3 region has 15 residues. CDR1 SGHRS and CDR2 YFSETQ come from the germline V gene. The J segment lost 5 bases and the V segment lost 0 bases, leaving 7 bases of the junction unmatched. The CDR3 nucleotides are TGCGCCAGCAGCTTGGGAGGCGGGAGTGGTGAGACCCAGTACTTC. Its protein is CASSLGGGSGETQYF.

V usage is TRBV4-3 and J usage is TRBJ1-5; tentatively, D is TRBD1 (5 bases). Germline CDR1 LGHNA, CDR2 YSLEER. V was cut by 1 base and J by 6 bases, with 13 bases left in between. The CDR3 is made up of 15 amino acids. The CDR3 DNA is TGCGCCAGCAGCCAAGCGGTCAGGGTAGGTCAGCCCCAGCATTTT. Its protein is CASSQAVRVGQPQHF.

The V and J genes are TRBV23-1 and TRBJ1-5, with D unclear. TRBV23-1 is filed as an ORF, its function uncertain. V was clipped by 10 bases and J by 0 bases, with 19 bases between them. The CDR3 runs to 16 residues. The chain's CDR3 is CATKLRGSYSNQPQHF. CDR3 coding DNA: TGCGCCACGAAGTTAAGAGGCTCATATAGCAATCAGCCCCAGCATTTT.